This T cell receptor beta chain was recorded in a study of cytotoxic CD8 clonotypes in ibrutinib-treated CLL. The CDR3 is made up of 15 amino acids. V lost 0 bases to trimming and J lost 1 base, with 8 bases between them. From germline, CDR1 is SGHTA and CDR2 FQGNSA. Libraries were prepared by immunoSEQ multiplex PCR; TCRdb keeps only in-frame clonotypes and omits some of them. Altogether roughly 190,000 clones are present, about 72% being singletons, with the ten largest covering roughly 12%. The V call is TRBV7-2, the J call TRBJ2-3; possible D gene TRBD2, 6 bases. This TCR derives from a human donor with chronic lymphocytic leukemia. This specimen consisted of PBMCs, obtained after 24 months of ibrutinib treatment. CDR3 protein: CASSLASGGTDTQYF. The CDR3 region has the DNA TGTGCCAGCAGCTTAGCGTCGGGGGGCACAGATACGCAGTATTTT. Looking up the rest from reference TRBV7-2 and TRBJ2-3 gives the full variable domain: GAGVSQSPSNKVTEKGKDVELRCDPISGHTALYWYRQSLGQGLEFLIYFQGNSAPDKSGLPSDRFSAERTGGSVSTLTIQRTQQEDSAVYLCASSLASGGTDTQYFGPGTRLTVL.